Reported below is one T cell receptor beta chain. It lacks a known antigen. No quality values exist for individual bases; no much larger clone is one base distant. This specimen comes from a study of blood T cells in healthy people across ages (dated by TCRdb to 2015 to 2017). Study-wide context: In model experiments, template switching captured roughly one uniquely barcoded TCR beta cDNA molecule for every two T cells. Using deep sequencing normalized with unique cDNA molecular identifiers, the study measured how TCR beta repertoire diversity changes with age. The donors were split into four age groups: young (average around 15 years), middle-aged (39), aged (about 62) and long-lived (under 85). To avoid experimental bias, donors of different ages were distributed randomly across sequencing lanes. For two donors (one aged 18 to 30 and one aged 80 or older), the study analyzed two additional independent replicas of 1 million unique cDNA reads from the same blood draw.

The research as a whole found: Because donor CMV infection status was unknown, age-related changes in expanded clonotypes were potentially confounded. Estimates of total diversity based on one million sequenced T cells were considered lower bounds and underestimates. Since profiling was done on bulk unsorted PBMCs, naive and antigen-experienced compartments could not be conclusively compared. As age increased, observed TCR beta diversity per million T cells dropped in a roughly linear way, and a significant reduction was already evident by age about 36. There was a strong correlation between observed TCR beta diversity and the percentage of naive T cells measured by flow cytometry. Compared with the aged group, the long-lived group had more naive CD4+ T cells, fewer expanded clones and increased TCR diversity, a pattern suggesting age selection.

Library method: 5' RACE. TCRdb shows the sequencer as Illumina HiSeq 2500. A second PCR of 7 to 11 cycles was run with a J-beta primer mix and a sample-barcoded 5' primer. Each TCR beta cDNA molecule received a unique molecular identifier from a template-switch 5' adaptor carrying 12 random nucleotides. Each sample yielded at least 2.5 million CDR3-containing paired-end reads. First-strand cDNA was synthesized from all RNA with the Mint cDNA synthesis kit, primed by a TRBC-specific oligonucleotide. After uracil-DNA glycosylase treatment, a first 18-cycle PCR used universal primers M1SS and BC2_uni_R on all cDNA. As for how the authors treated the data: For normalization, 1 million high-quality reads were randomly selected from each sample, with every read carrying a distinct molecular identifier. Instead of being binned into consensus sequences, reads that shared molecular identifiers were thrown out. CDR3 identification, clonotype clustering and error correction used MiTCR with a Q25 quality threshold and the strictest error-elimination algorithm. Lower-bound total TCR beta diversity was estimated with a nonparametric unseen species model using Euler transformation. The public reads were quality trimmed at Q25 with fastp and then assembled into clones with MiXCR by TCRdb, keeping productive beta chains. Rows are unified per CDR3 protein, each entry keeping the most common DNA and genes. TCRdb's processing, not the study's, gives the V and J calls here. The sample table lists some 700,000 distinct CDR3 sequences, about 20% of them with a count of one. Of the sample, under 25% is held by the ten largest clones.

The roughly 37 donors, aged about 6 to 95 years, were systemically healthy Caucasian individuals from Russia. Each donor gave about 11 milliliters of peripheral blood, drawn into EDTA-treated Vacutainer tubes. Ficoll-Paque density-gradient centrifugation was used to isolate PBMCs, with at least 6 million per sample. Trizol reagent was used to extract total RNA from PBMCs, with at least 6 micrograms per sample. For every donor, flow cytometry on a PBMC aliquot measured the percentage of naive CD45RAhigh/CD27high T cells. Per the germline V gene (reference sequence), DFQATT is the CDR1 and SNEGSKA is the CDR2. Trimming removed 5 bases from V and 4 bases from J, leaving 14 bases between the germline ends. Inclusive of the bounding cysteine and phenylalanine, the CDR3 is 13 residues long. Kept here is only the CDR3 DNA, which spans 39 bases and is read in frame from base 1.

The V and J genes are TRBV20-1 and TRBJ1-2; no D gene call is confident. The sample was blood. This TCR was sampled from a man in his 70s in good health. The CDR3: CSAYTGSSYGYTF. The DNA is TGCAGTGCTTACACCGGGTCGTCCTATGGCTACACCTTC.